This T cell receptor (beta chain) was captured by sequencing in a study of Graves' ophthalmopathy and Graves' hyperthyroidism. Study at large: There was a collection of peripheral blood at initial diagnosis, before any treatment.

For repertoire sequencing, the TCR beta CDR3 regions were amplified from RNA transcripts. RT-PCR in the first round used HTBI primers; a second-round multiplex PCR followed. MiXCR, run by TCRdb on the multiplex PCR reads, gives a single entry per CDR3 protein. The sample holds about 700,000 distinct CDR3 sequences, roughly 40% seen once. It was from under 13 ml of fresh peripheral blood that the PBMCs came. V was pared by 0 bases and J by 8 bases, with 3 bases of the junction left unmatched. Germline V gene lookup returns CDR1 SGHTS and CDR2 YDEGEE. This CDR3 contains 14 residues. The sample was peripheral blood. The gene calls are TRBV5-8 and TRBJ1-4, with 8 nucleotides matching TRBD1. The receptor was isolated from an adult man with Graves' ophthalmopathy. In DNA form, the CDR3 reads TGTGCCAGCAGCTTGGAGACAGGGGAAGAAAAACTGTTTTTT. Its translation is CASSLETGEEKLFF.